The 27 T cell receptor beta chains below come from one sample, sequenced in a study of blood T cell repertoires in COVID-19. TCRdb's table, derived via immunoSEQ multiplex PCR, lists solely in-frame clones and lacks some. The repertoire holds 130,000 to 150,000 clones, with around 85% as singletons. The sample was peripheral blood. These receptors originate from a woman aged 40 to 50 with active or convalescent COVID-19.

The genes are TRBV7-9 and TRBJ2-3; weak D call: TRBD2 (6 bases). Trimming removed 6 bases from V and 2 bases from J, with 21 bases in between. CDR1 and CDR2 from the germline V gene are SEHNR and FQNEAQ (reference sequence). The CDR3 is 17 residues long. This CDR3 is CASSQHTTGGVTDTQYF. DNA for the CDR3: TGTGCCAGCAGTCAACATACTACAGGCGGGGTCACAGATACGCAGTATTTT.

The chain employs TRBV7-2 and TRBJ1-1; the D gene is possibly TRBD1 (5 bases). Germline V gene lookup returns CDR1 SGHTA and CDR2 FQGNSA. With 5 bases removed from V and 1 base from J, the gap between germline ends came to 11 bases. The CDR3 runs 14 residues. CDR3 in amino acids: CASSPGHGNTEAFF. The CDR3 coding sequence is TGTGCCAGCAGCCCCGGACACGGGAACACTGAAGCTTTCTTT.

The genes are TRBV7-2 and TRBJ1-3; D uncertain. The V end lost 0 bases, the J end lost 2 bases, and 5 bases lay between the germline ends. The CDR3 covers 14 residues. CDR1 is SGHTA, CDR2 FQGNSA, per germline. DNA for the CDR3: TGTGCCAGCAGCTTAGCCGGGACTGGAAACACCATATATTTT. Its protein is CASSLAGTGNTIYF. The full variable domain, rest sourced from reference TRBV7-2 and TRBJ1-3, is GAGVSQSPSNKVTEKGKDVELRCDPISGHTALYWYRQSLGQGLEFLIYFQGNSAPDKSGLPSDRFSAERTGGSVSTLTIQRTQQEDSAVYLCASSLAGTGNTIYFGEGSWLTVV.

The CDR3 nucleotides read TGTGCCAGCAGTTACTCCAGTCCCAGAAATGAAAAACTGTTTTTT. Its translation is CASSYSSPRNEKLFF. V gene TRBV6-5 combines with J gene TRBJ1-4; D remains unclear. Trimming stripped 0 bases from V and 5 bases from J, with 10 bases between. CDR1 and CDR2 from the germline V gene are MNHEY and SVGAGI. This CDR3 contains 15 residues.

The chain has TRBV5-1 and TRBJ1-1; D is perhaps TRBD1 (5 bases). Germline values: CDR1 SGHRS, CDR2 YFSETQ. CDR3 size: 13 residues. V was cut by 2 bases and J by 3 bases, with 8 bases left in between. The DNA of the CDR3 is TGCGCCAGCAGCTTCAAAGGGGACACTGAAGCTTTCTTT. Translating it yields CASSFKGDTEAFF.

The chain couples TRBV4-1 to TRBJ2-5; 10 positions match TRBD1. CDR1 and CDR2 from the germline V gene are MGHRA and YSYEKL. The CDR3 has 16 residues. V shed 1 base, J shed 2 bases, and the junction held 4 bases outside the gene matches. The CDR3 spells CASSQGGGQGQETQYF. The DNA for the CDR3 is TGCGCCAGCAGCCAAGGCGGGGGACAGGGGCAAGAGACCCAGTACTTC.

This chain joins TRBV7-2 and TRBJ2-1; TRBD2 matches 8 bases. This CDR3 spans 16 amino acids. From germline, CDR1 is SGHTA and CDR2 FQGNSA. The J segment lost 6 bases and the V segment lost 6 bases, leaving 13 bases of the junction unmatched. The CDR3 here is CASRGTRGSPRNEQFF. In DNA form, the CDR3 reads TGTGCCAGCAGGGGGACTAGAGGTAGTCCCCGCAATGAGCAGTTCTTC.

This clone was recorded only once. The J gene is TRBJ1-4, the V gene TRBV27, with D possibly being TRBD1 (5 bases). V lost 5 bases, J lost 2 bases, and 15 bases lay in between. The CDR3 covers 16 residues. Germline V CDR1 and CDR2: MNHEY, SMNVEV (reference sequence). Here the CDR3 reads CASSPPGRATNEKLFF. In nucleotides, the CDR3 is TGTGCCAGCAGTCCACCCGGCAGGGCGACTAATGAAAAACTGTTTTTT.

This rearrangement joins TRBV28 to TRBJ1-4; possible D gene TRBD1, 6 bases. This CDR3 has 12 amino acids. The V gene's germline CDR1 is MDHEN and CDR2 SYDVKM. With 3 bases removed from V and 10 bases from J, the gap between germline ends came to 9 bases. CDR3 nucleotide sequence: TGTGCCAGCAGTTTTCAGGGGATAAAACTGTTTTTT. Its protein product is CASSFQGIKLFF.

This chain joins TRBV6-2 or TRBV6-3 and TRBJ1-2, with 7 bases aligning to TRBD1. In germline, CDR1 is MNHEY, CDR2 SVGEGT. After removal of 2 bases from V and 2 bases from J, the junction contained 8 bases not matched to a gene. This CDR3 region has 16 residues. DNA of the CDR3: TGTGCCAGCAGTTACCTTTCGGGGACAGCAAACTATGGCTACACCTTC. Amino acids: CASSYLSGTANYGYTF.

The rearrangement joins TRBV6-2 or TRBV6-3 to TRBJ2-7, with a possible D match to TRBD2 (6 bases). V was shortened by 0 bases and J by 5 bases, with 11 bases between the two germline ends. The CDR3 is made up of 14 amino acids. Germline lookup yields CDR1 MNHEY and CDR2 SVGEGT. CDR3 sequence reads: CASSYSVRENEQYF. CDR3 in DNA: TGTGCCAGCAGTTACTCAGTTCGGGAGAACGAGCAGTACTTC.

V usage is TRBV18 and J usage is TRBJ2-7; TRBD1 is a possible D gene (5 bases). The CDR3 is made up of 14 amino acids. The germline V gene has CDR1 KGHSH and CDR2 LQKENI. V lost 3 bases, J lost 6 bases, and 15 bases lay in between. The chain's CDR3 is CASSPATGSIEQYF. The DNA for the CDR3 is TGTGCCAGCTCACCCGCCACAGGATCGATCGAGCAGTACTTC.

The rearrangement uses TRBV7-6 and TRBJ1-4, with 7 bases lining up with TRBD1. Unmatched junction bases numbered 9, after V lost 5 bases and J lost 3 bases. Germline V gene data show CDR1 as SGHVS and CDR2 as FNYEAQ. The CDR3 spans 16 residues. In nucleotides, the CDR3 is TGTGCCAGCAGCCCCAACGCAGGGGGACCTAATGAAAAACTGTTTTTT. Residues: CASSPNAGGPNEKLFF. The variable domain in full, with the rest retrieved from reference TRBV7-6 and TRBJ1-4, is GAGVSQSPRYKVTKRGQDVALRCDPISGHVSLYWYRQALGQGPEFLTYFNYEAQQDKSGLPNDRFSAERPEGSISTLTIQRTEQRDSAMYRCASSPNAGGPNEKLFFGSGTQLSVL.

This clone was counted many times. The rearrangement links TRBV19 to TRBJ1-2, with a possible D match to TRBD1 (5 bases). The ends were cut back, 3 bases at V and 5 bases at J, with 10 bases in the middle. Germline assignment: CDR1 LNHDA and CDR2 SQIVND (reference sequence). CDR3 size: 13 residues. CDR3 bases: TGTGCCAGTAGTATCGGCCGGGGGTATGGCTACACCTTC. Translating it yields CASSIGRGYGYTF.

This rearrangement joins TRBV5-6 to TRBJ1-2; D unresolved. CDR3 length: 14 amino acids. Germline V gene lookup returns CDR1 SGHDT and CDR2 YYEEEE. Between the trimmed V and J ends, which lost 1 base and 3 bases, there was a span of 10 bases. The CDR3 protein is CASSLKYSHYGYTF. The CDR3 DNA follows: TGTGCCAGCAGCTTGAAGTATAGTCACTATGGCTACACCTTC.

This rearrangement joins TRBV5-1 to TRBJ2-3, with 7 bases that match TRBD2. Germline V gene data show CDR1 as SGHRS and CDR2 as YFSETQ. J gave up 4 bases and V 0 bases, and 8 bases lay outside the gene matches. The CDR3 has 16 amino acids. The CDR3 DNA sequence: TGCGCCAGCAGCTTGGCCGCTGCGGGAGTGTCAGATACGCAGTATTTT. Translated, it gives CASSLAAAGVSDTQYF.

The CDR3 region is CASRHIGGNYGYTF. DNA of the CDR3: TGCGCCAGCAGGCATATAGGGGGAAACTATGGCTACACCTTC. The V gene is TRBV4-3, the J gene TRBJ1-2, with D tentatively TRBD1 (6 bases). V was trimmed by 6 bases and J by 2 bases, leaving 13 bases between them. Germline-derived CDR1 and CDR2 are LGHNA and YSLEER. This CDR3 contains 14 residues.

The V and J genes are TRBV11-2 and TRBJ1-2, with D perhaps matching TRBD1 (6 bases). The length of the CDR3 is 15 residues. With 4 bases removed from V and 3 bases from J, the gap between germline ends came to 15 bases. Germline values: CDR1 SGHAT, CDR2 FQNNGV. In nucleotides, the CDR3 is TGTGCCAGCAGCTCCTGGGGCAGGGGTGACTATGGCTACACCTTC. Its protein is CASSSWGRGDYGYTF.

This clone was seen a single time. J is TRBJ2-7 and V is TRBV27; 9 nucleotides align to TRBD2. CDR3 length: 15 amino acids. Germline CDR1 MNHEY, CDR2 SMNVEV (reference sequence). V dropped 5 bases and J dropped 3; count of bases not matched to a gene: 8. CDR3 sequence reads: CASSPLREGLYEQYF. The DNA of the CDR3 is TGTGCCAGCAGTCCTCTGCGGGAGGGCCTCTACGAGCAGTACTTC.

This chain uses TRBV5-4 with TRBJ1-1; weak D call: TRBD1 (5 bases). This CDR3 region has 15 residues. The V end was cut by 3 bases, the J end by 3 bases, with 15 bases between. CDR1 and CDR2 from the germline V gene are SGHNT and YYREEE (reference sequence). DNA of the CDR3: TGTGCCAGCAGCTACCCTACAGGTACATACACTGAAGCTTTCTTT. Residues: CASSYPTGTYTEAFF.

Comments on this clone: Within the sample, other DNA sequences also encode this same CDR3. The J gene is TRBJ1-2, the V gene TRBV5-1; D ambiguous. Germline V lookup: CDR1 SGHRS, CDR2 YFSETQ. The CDR3 length is 13 residues. Deletions cut 0 bases from V and 4 bases from J, with 7 bases between. The CDR3 nucleotides read TGCGCCAGCAGCTTGGGGCAGGTCTATGGCTACACCTTC. As protein: CASSLGQVYGYTF.

The genes are TRBV12-5 and TRBJ1-1; 9 bases fit TRBD1. The CDR3 extends over 17 amino acids. The V segment lost 2 bases and the J segment 0 bases; nucleotides outside the gene matches: 7. Germline CDR1 and CDR2: LGHNT and FRNRAP. For the CDR3, the DNA is TGTGCTAGTGGTTTGACACCGGGACAGGGTTTGAACACTGAAGCTTTCTTT. This codes for CASGLTPGQGLNTEAFF.

In nucleotides, the CDR3 is TGTGCCAGCTCACCCCAAAGACAGGGACTCACAGATACGCAGTATTTT. As protein: CASSPQRQGLTDTQYF. The chain links TRBV18 to TRBJ2-3, with TRBD1 as a possible D gene (7 bases). V shed 3 bases and J shed 2 bases, with 15 bases lying between them. This CDR3 region has 16 residues. Germline V CDR1 and CDR2: KGHSH, LQKENI. Filled out from reference TRBV18 and TRBJ2-3, the complete variable domain reads NAGVMQNPRHLVRRRGQEARLRCSPMKGHSHVYWYRQLPEEGLKFMVYLQKENIIDESGMPKERFSAEFPKEGPSILRIQQVVRGDSAAYFCASSPQRQGLTDTQYFGPGTRLTVL.

This clone came up a few times. This chain uses TRBV3-1 (or the pseudogene TRBV3-2) with TRBJ1-2; tentatively, D is TRBD1 (5 bases). The CDR3 consists of 15 residues. Germline V gene data show CDR1 as LGHDT and CDR2 as YNNKEL (reference sequence). The V end lost 0 bases, the J end lost 4 bases, and 12 bases lay between the germline ends. The DNA of the CDR3 is TGTGCCAGCAGCCAAGAGGGGGGGTTGGGCTATGGCTACACCTTC. It specifies CASSQEGGLGYGYTF.

The J gene is TRBJ1-2, the V gene TRBV18; the D gene is possibly TRBD1 (6 bases). V dropped 3 bases and J dropped 4 bases, with 9 bases sitting between them. The CDR3 is made up of 13 amino acids. Germline CDR1 reads KGHSH; CDR2 reads LQKENI. The CDR3 spells CASSPGHIYGYTF. The DNA of the CDR3 is TGTGCCAGCTCACCGGGACACATCTATGGCTACACCTTC.

This clone has just a few counts. The genes are TRBV27 and TRBJ1-2; TRBD1 might be the D (6 bases). The V end lost 6 bases, the J end lost 4 bases, and 24 bases lay between the germline ends. Per germline, CDR1 MNHEY and CDR2 SMNVEV (reference sequence). CDR3 length: 17 residues. The CDR3, as DNA: TGTGCCAGCAGCTCTAGGTCGGGGGGCGCGCCCAGCTATGGCTACACCTTC. Translated, it gives CASSSRSGGAPSYGYTF.

The V call is TRBV11-2, the J call TRBJ1-4, with 11 bases aligning to TRBD1. The V and J ends lost 3 bases and 8 bases, in that order; junction bases with no gene match: 5. Germline CDR1 is SGHAT and CDR2 is FQNNGV. The CDR3 is made up of 15 amino acids. CDR3 coding DNA: TGTGCCAGCAGCTTTCCCGGGACAGGGGGGGAAAAACTGTTTTTT. Its protein is CASSFPGTGGEKLFF.